This T cell receptor (beta chain) originates from a study of blood T cell repertoires in COVID-19. Across the study: Samples representing acute and convalescent COVID-19 were sourced from the United States, Italy and Spain. Sources were T cells, B-cell-depleted T cells, or PBMCs; the material itself was cDNA or gDNA.

Patients in Seattle were enrolled during active infection, then followed longitudinally. This CDR3 spans 13 amino acids. V was cut by 5 bases and J by 8 bases, with 12 bases left in between. Germline CDR1 and CDR2: MNHEY and SVGAGI. As originally analysed: Nucleated cell counts were estimated from reference gene primer amplification. Using immunoSEQ multiplex PCR, the repertoire was profiled, and TCRdb retains in-frame clones only, with some absent. The DNA was the basis for D and trimming; V, J and clone size are from that table. The data show about 150,000 clones, with around four fifths seen just once and 7.5% to 10% held by the top ten.

The source of this sequence is a woman of 80 years or more with COVID-19, enrolled during active disease. The source material was peripheral blood. The chain recombines TRBV6-5 with TRBJ1-4; no clear D. The CDR3 DNA follows: TGTGCCAGCAGTCCCTCGGGTGGGGAAAAACTGTTTTTT. This encodes CASSPSGGEKLFF.